This entry features one TCR beta chain sequence. This sample was taken from a study of blood T cell repertoires in COVID-19. Looking at the study overall: Italy, Spain and the United States were the sources of the convalescent and acute COVID-19 samples. Sources were T cells, B-cell-depleted T cells, or PBMCs; the material itself was cDNA or gDNA.

Germline V CDR1 and CDR2: MNHEY, SMNVEV (reference sequence). The CDR3 runs to 16 residues. V lost 2 bases to trimming and J lost 4 bases; unmatched junction nucleotides: 10. In the authors' methods: For nucleated cells, counts were estimated from reference gene primer amplification. Some clones are missing from TCRdb's copy, which holds only in-frame ones; the method was immunoSEQ multiplex PCR. D and trimming come from the DNA, and the V and J calls and clone size come from that table. Here the sample spans under 200,000 clones, roughly 80% being singletons. The source of this sequence is a man aged 60 to 69 with acute or convalescent COVID-19. The sample taken for sequencing was peripheral blood. The V call is TRBV27, the J call TRBJ2-5; 7 bases agree with TRBD1. DNA of the CDR3: TGTGCCAGCAGTTTAAAAAATATAAGGGGGCGAGAGACCCAGTACTTC. Its protein product is CASSLKNIRGRETQYF.